This T cell receptor (beta chain) emerged from a study of STAT5B mutations in CD4+ large granular lymphocyte leukemia. Profiling relied on immunoSEQ multiplex PCR, and the TCRdb table lists in-frame clones only, not all of them. The table has 30,000 or so clones, around three quarters seen once; the top ten hold roughly 1.9%. Points from the study as a whole: Higher CD4+ than CD8+ T-LGLL clonality might reflect small sample size.

To note about this clone: Its antigen is undetermined.

The CDR3 runs to 11 residues. The germline V gene has CDR1 DFQATT and CDR2 SNEGSKA (reference sequence). The V gene lost 3 bases and the J gene lost 5 bases, with 8 bases spanning the gap. The sample was CD4+ T cells from blood buffy coats. This TCR came from a human donor in good health. The rearrangement joins TRBV20-1 to TRBJ2-7, with D uncertain. CDR3 sequence (DNA): TGCAGTGCTAGGGCCGGGCACGAGCAGTACTTC. Residues: CSARAGHEQYF.